This TCR beta chain was obtained from a study of monozygotic twins with inflammatory bowel disease. With no T cell sorting beforehand, total RNA was isolated from whole blood. TCRdb processed the 5' RACE reads again and assigns one entry to each CDR3 protein, with no DNA. Its table records 300,000 to 400,000 distinct CDR3 sequences. Germline assignment: CDR1 MDHEN and CDR2 SYDVKM. The CDR3 consists of 15 residues. Material for sequencing was blood. The chain joins TRBV28 to TRBJ2-7. This TCR was recovered from a human donor with ulcerative colitis or Crohn's disease, or a healthy co-twin of an affected twin (not recorded which). The CDR3 is CASRPWVLGGHEQYF.